One sample yielded the 15 T cell receptor beta chains listed below, sequenced in a study of blood T cell repertoires in COVID-19. TCRdb keeps only in-frame clones here, not all; method: immunoSEQ multiplex PCR. Here the sample spans almost 95,000 clones, about two thirds being singletons. Sequencing input: peripheral blood. The origin of the receptors is a woman in her fifties or sixties in a cohort sampled during active or convalescent COVID-19.

The chain links TRBV6-2 or TRBV6-3 to TRBJ2-6; 7 bases align to TRBD1. Trimming at V came to 2 bases and at J to 0 bases, leaving 4 bases not matched to a gene. Per germline, CDR1 MNHEY and CDR2 SVGEGT. CDR3 length: 17 amino acids. Written as DNA, the CDR3 is TGTGCCAGCAGTTACGGGGGACAGCACTCTGGGGCCAACGTCCTGACTTTC. Translated: CASSYGGQHSGANVLTF.

This chain connects TRBV6-5 to TRBJ1-5; possible D gene TRBD1, 6 bases. The CDR3 runs 15 residues. CDR1 is MNHEY and CDR2 is SVGAGI in the germline V gene. Trimming left V 7 bases short and J 0 bases short, with 13 bases between. The CDR3 DNA reads TGTGCCAGCAATCCCGGGACACATAGCAATCAGCCCCAGCATTTT. Translation: CASNPGTHSNQPQHF.

V gene TRBV5-1 combines with J gene TRBJ1-4; D unresolved. The CDR3 length is 15 residues. The ends were cut back, 0 bases at V and 8 bases at J, with 14 bases in the middle. CDR1 and CDR2 from the germline V gene are SGHRS and YFSETQ. The CDR3, as DNA: TGCGCCAGCAGCTTGGGGGCAGGTCTTCAGGAAAAACTGTTTTTT. It encodes CASSLGAGLQEKLFF. Together with reference TRBV5-1 and TRBJ1-4, the CDR3 gives the full variable domain: KAGVTQTPRYLIKTRGQQVTLSCSPISGHRSVSWYQQTPGQGLQFLFEYFSETQRNKGNFPGRFSGRQFSNSRSEMNVSTLELGDSALYLCASSLGAGLQEKLFFGSGTQLSVL.

V and J are TRBV15 and TRBJ2-1; tentatively, D is TRBD2 (7 bases). Per the germline V gene, CDR1 is LNHNV and CDR2 is YYDKDF (reference sequence). V was pared by 5 bases and J by 8 bases, with 10 bases between. The CDR3 runs 12 residues. The CDR3 loop is CATSGGGDEQFF. For the CDR3, the DNA is TGTGCCACCAGCGGGGGGGGCGATGAGCAGTTCTTC. Full variable domain (remainder filled in from reference TRBV15 and TRBJ2-1): DAMVIQNPRYQVTQFGKPVTLSCSQTLNHNVMYWYQQKSSQAPKLLFHYYDKDFNNEADTPDNFQSRRPNTSFCFLDIRSPGLGDTAMYLCATSGGGDEQFFGPGTRLTVL.

This clone was observed a handful of times. The chain employs TRBV5-4 and TRBJ1-1, with 7 bases identical to TRBD1. Germline-derived CDR1 and CDR2 are SGHNT and YYREEE (reference sequence). J lost 5 bases, V lost 3 bases, and 4 bases had no gene match. This CDR3 has 13 residues. CDR3 residues: CASSSQGYTEAFF. The CDR3 DNA is TGTGCCAGCAGCTCACAGGGGTATACTGAAGCTTTCTTT.

This chain connects TRBV6-5 to TRBJ1-2; no clear D gene. This CDR3 comprises 14 residues. The germline V gene encodes CDR1 MNHEY and CDR2 SVGAGI. V shed 5 bases and J shed 10 bases, with 20 bases lying between them. The CDR3 DNA reads as TGTGCCAGCAGTAAAACCATACCGGGATCCCTCTACACCTTC. It encodes CASSKTIPGSLYTF.

This clone showed up just a few times. This chain connects TRBV20-1 to TRBJ1-2; 8 bases agree with TRBD1. V gave up 7 bases and J gave up 7 bases; unmatched junction bases: 2. The CDR3 covers 10 residues. CDR1 and CDR2 (germline): DFQATT, SNEGSKA (reference sequence). The CDR3 bases are TGCAGTGTCCAGGGGGCTGGCTACACCTTC. As protein: CSVQGAGYTF.

The chain uses TRBV5-6 and TRBJ2-3; a weak D match, TRBD2 (5 bases). The CDR3 is 12 amino acids. The ends were cut back, 4 bases at V and 9 bases at J, with 12 bases in the middle. Germline CDR1 reads SGHDT; CDR2 reads YYEEEE. CDR3 residues: CASSGRSGTQYF. CDR3 DNA: TGTGCCAGCAGCGGGCGTTCGGGGACGCAGTATTTT. Based on the CDR3 plus reference TRBV5-6 and TRBJ2-3, the full variable domain is DAGVTQSPTHLIKTRGQQVTLRCSPKSGHDTVSWYQQALGQGPQFIFQYYEEEERQRGNFPDRFSGHQFPNYSSELNVNALLLGDSALYLCASSGRSGTQYFGPGTRLTVL.

The chain has TRBV19 and TRBJ2-1; possibly TRBD1 for D (6 bases). The CDR3 has 16 residues. Germline CDR1 LNHDA, CDR2 SQIVND (reference sequence). The V and J ends lost 0 bases and 4 bases respectively, with 13 bases between them. The CDR3 region has the DNA TGTGCCAGTAGTATAGACGGGGCAGGGGAATACAATGAGCAGTTCTTC. This translates into CASSIDGAGEYNEQFF.

The chain recombines TRBV2 with TRBJ1-2, with 9 bases that match TRBD1. The junction had 8 bases not matched to a gene; V was cut back by 4 bases and J by 8 bases. The length of the CDR3 is 14 residues. CDR1 and CDR2 (germline): SNHLY, FYNNEI. In DNA form, the CDR3 reads TGTGCCAGCAGTGCCTTCACAGGGGGCAGAGGCTACACCTTC. It is translated as CASSAFTGGRGYTF.

In its sample, this clone was seen a few times. The chain is built from TRBV5-1 and TRBJ2-5; TRBD2 aligns across 7 bases. This CDR3 is built from 14 residues. The germline V gene encodes CDR1 SGHRS and CDR2 YFSETQ. The V gene end was trimmed by 4 bases and the J gene end by 10 bases; junction bases not matched to a gene: 13. The CDR3 bases are TGCGCCAGCAGCCTACTCCTGAGTGCGGGGGACCAGTACTTC. It yields the protein CASSLLLSAGDQYF.

This sequence joins TRBV2 and TRBJ2-7, with D possibly TRBD1 on 6 matching bases. The CDR3 has 12 residues. Trimming pared 6 bases from V and 3 bases from J, leaving 9 bases between. Germline loops: CDR1 SNHLY, CDR2 FYNNEI. CDR3 loop: CASSRDNYEQYF. CDR3 bases: TGTGCCAGCAGCCGGGACAACTACGAGCAGTACTTC.

The V and J genes are TRBV9 and TRBJ2-3; TRBD1 matches 10 bases. Germline V gene sequence: CDR1 SGDLS, CDR2 YYNGEE. J lost 1 base, V lost 3 bases, and 2 bases had no gene match. This CDR3 has 15 amino acids. This CDR3 is CASSAGTGGTDTQYF. The CDR3 nucleotides are TGTGCCAGCAGCGCTGGGACAGGGGGCACAGATACGCAGTATTTT.

The chain employs TRBV4-1 and TRBJ2-3, with a tentative D call TRBD2 (7 bases). In germline, CDR1 is MGHRA, CDR2 YSYEKL. Trimming removed 1 base at V and 1 base at J, with 15 bases between. This CDR3 is 17 amino acids long. The CDR3 is CASSQAIGGAGTDTQYF. The DNA of the CDR3 is TGCGCCAGCAGCCAAGCTATTGGGGGGGCCGGCACAGATACGCAGTATTTT.

The J gene is TRBJ2-5, the V gene TRBV7-9, with 8 positions matching TRBD1. Germline V gives CDR1 SEHNR, CDR2 FQNEAQ (reference sequence). This CDR3 is 15 amino acids long. J was trimmed by 4 bases and V by 4 bases; bases with no gene match: 8. The CDR3 sequence is CASSSTGVPRETQYF. CDR3 nucleotides: TGTGCCAGCAGCTCGACAGGGGTCCCAAGAGAGACCCAGTACTTC.